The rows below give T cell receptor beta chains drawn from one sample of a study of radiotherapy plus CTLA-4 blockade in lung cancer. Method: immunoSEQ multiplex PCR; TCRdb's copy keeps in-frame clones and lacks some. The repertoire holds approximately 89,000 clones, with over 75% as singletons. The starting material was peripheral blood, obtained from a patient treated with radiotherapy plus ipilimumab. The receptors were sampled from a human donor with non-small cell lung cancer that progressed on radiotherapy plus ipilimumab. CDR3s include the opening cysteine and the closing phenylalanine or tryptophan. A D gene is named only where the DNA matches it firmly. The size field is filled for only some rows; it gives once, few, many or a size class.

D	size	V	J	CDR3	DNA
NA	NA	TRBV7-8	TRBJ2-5	CASSVLQETQYF	TGTGCCAGCAGCGTCTTACAAGAGACCCAGTACTTC
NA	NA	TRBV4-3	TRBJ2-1	CASSQEGAGPQFF	TGCGCCAGCAGCCAAGAGGGAGCAGGACCCCAGTTCTTC
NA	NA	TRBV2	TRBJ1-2	CASTNGTPQNYGYTF	TGTGCCAGCACCAACGGGACACCACAGAACTATGGCTACACCTTC
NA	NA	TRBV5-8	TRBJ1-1	CASSLVRGVLNTEAFF	TGTGCCAGCAGCTTGGTCAGGGGCGTATTGAACACTGAAGCTTTCTTT
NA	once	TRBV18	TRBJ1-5	CASSPGGGVNQPQHF	TGTGCCAGCTCACCAGGGGGGGGAGTCAATCAGCCCCAGCATTTT
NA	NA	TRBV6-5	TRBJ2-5	CASSNQGGSQETQYF	TGTGCCAGCAGCAACCAGGGGGGTTCCCAAGAGACCCAGTACTTC
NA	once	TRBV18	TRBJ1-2	CASSPMAGADGYTF	TGTGCCAGCTCACCAATGGCAGGGGCTGATGGCTACACCTTC
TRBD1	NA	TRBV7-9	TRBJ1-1	CASAYRQGGNTEAFF	TGTGCCAGTGCCTACCGGCAGGGGGGGAACACTGAAGCTTTCTTT
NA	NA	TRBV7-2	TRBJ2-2	CASSTIGTGMNTGELFF	TGTGCCAGCAGCACGATAGGGACCGGGATGAACACCGGGGAGCTGTTTTTT
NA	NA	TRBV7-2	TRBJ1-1	CASRPGDSNTEAFF	TGTGCCAGCCGGCCAGGCGATTCGAACACTGAAGCTTTCTTT
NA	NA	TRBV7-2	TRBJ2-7	CASSLFATGLSEQYF	TGTGCCAGCAGCTTATTTGCCACAGGGTTGAGCGAGCAGTACTTC
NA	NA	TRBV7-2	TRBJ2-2	CASSLVNLETGELFF	TGTGCCAGCAGCTTAGTCAATCTAGAGACCGGGGAGCTGTTTTTT
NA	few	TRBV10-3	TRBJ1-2	CAISELIGHLYGYTF	TGTGCCATCAGTGAGTTGATCGGACACCTCTATGGCTACACCTTC
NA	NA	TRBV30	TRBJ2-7	CAWSVLGPQYF	TGTGCCTGGAGTGTATTAGGACCGCAGTACTTC
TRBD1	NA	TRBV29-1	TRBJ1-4	CSVAQGATNEKLFF	TGCAGCGTAGCACAGGGGGCAACTAATGAAAAACTGTTTTTT
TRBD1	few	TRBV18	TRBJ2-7	CASSSTGKYEQYF	TGTGCCAGCTCATCGACAGGGAAGTACGAGCAGTACTTC
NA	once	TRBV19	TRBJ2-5	CASSTNRASYQETQYF	TGTGCCAGTAGTACAAACCGGGCCTCTTACCAAGAGACCCAGTACTTC
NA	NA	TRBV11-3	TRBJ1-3	CASAEPGVNGNTIYF	TGTGCCAGCGCGGAGCCAGGGGTGAATGGAAACACCATATATTTT